This TCR beta chain is drawn from a study of CD4 T cells in relation to SARS-CoV-2 and coronaviruses. Study-level background: Negative control cultures got HIV-1 Nef peptides or no peptide.

This table comes from immunoSEQ multiplex PCR, and its TCRdb copy is limited to in-frame clones, with some not included. The data contain around 16,000 clones, roughly 72% of them singletons. Germline CDR1 reads ENHRY; CDR2 reads SYGVKD. This CDR3 contains 16 residues. Trimming took 4 bases from V and 1 from J; bases not matched to a gene: 5. Before the COVID-19 pandemic, during about 2010-2018, CD4+ T cells were taken from unexposed donors. The cells were cultured for around ten days before CD4+ T cells were isolated. Cultures received half-medium IL-2 refreshes on days 3 and 7. As for this clone: What it binds is not known.

The clonotype originates from a human donor in good health. Material for sequencing was CD4+ T cells from PBMCs, cultured in vitro. The chain employs TRBV10-3 and TRBJ2-1; TRBD1 matches 9 bases. CDR3 DNA sequence: TGTGCCATCAGTGGACAGGGGGGCAATTCCTACAATGAGCAGTTCTTC. It yields the protein CAISGQGGNSYNEQFF.